The entry that follows covers one T cell receptor (beta chain) sequence. Per the original methods: Nucleated cell number was recorded as an estimate derived from reference gene primer amplification. Some clones are missing from TCRdb's copy, which holds only in-frame ones; the method was immunoSEQ multiplex PCR. The V and J calls and clone size come from that table; D and trimming were worked out from the DNA. The sample contains tens of thousands of clones, approximately 92% of which appear only once. V lost 7 bases, J lost 4 bases, and 7 bases stayed unmatched. This CDR3 is 13 amino acids long. The data are from a study of blood T cell repertoires in COVID-19. Study-level background: Sites in the United States, Italy and Spain provided acute and convalescent COVID-19 samples.

Sequencing used peripheral blood. The chain joins TRBV12-3 or TRBV12-4 to TRBJ2-7; 7 nucleotides match TRBD1. The receptor comes from a woman older than 75 with acute or convalescent COVID-19. The CDR3, as DNA: TGTGCCAGCATCAGGACAGGACAGTACGAGCAGTACTTC. It specifies CASIRTGQYEQYF.